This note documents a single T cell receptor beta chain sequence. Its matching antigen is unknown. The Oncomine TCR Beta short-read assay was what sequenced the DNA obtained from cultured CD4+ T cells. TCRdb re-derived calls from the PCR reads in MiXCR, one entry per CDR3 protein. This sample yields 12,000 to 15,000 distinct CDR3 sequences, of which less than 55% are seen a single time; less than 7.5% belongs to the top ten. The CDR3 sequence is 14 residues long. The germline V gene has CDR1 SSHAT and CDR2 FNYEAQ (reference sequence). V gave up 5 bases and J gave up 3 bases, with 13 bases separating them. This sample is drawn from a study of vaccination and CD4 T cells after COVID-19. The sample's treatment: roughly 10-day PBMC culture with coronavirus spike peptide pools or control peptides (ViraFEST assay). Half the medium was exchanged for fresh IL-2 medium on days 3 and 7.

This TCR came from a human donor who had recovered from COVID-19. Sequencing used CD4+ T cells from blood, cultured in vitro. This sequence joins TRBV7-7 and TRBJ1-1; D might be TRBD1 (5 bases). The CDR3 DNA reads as TGTGCCAGCAGCCCTTTAGTGGGGGACACTGAAGCTTTCTTT. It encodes CASSPLVGDTEAFF.